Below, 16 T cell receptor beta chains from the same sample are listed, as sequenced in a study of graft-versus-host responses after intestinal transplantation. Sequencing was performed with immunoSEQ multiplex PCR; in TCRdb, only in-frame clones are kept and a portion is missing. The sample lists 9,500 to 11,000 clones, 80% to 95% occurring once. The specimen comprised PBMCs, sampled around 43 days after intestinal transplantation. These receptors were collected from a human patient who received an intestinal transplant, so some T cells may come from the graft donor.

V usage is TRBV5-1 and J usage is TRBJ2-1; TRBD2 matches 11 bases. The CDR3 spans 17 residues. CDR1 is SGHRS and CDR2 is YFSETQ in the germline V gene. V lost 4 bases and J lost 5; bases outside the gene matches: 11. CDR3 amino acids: CASSPNIAGGTHNEQFF. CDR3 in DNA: TGCGCCAGCAGCCCCAATATAGCGGGGGGGACCCACAATGAGCAGTTCTTC.

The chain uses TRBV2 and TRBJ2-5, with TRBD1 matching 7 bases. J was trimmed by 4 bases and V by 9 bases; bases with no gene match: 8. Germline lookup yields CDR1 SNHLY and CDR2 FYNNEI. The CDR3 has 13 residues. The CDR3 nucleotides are TGTGCCAGTTGGACAGGCAAGGGAGAGACCCAGTACTTC. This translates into CASWTGKGETQYF.

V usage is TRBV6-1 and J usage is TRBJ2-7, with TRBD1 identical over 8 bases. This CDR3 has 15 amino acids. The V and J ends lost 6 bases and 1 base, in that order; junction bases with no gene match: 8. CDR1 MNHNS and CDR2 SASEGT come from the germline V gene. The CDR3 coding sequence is TGTGCCAGCAGCCCGGACAGGGCCTATTCCTACGAGCAGTACTTC. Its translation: CASSPDRAYSYEQYF.

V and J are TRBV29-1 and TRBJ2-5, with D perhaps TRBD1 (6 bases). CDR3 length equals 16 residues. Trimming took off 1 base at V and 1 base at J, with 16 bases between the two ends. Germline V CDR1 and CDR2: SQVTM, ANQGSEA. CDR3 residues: CSVEVGYRVPQETQYF. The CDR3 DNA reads TGCAGCGTTGAAGTGGGATACAGGGTTCCCCAAGAGACCCAGTACTTC.

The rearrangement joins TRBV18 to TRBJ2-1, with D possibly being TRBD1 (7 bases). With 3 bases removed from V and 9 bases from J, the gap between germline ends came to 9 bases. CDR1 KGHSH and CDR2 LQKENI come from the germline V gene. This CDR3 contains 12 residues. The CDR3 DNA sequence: TGTGCCAGCTCACCGCAGGGGGGTGAGCAGTTCTTC. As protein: CASSPQGGEQFF. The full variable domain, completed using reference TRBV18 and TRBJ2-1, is NAGVMQNPRHLVRRRGQEARLRCSPMKGHSHVYWYRQLPEEGLKFMVYLQKENIIDESGMPKERFSAEFPKEGPSILRIQQVVRGDSAAYFCASSPQGGEQFFGPGTRLTVL.

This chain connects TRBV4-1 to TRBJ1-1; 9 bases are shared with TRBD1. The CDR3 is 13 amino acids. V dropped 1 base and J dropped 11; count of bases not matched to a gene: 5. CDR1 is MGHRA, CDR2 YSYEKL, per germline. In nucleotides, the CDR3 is TGCGCCAGCAGCCAAGGACAGGGGGGGGTTGCTTTCTTT. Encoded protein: CASSQGQGGVAFF.

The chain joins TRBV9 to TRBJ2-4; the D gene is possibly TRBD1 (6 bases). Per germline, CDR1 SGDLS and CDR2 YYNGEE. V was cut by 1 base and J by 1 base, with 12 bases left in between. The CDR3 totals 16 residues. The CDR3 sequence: CASSVSTTGAKNIQYF. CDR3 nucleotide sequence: TGTGCCAGCAGCGTATCCACAACAGGGGCCAAAAACATTCAGTACTTC.

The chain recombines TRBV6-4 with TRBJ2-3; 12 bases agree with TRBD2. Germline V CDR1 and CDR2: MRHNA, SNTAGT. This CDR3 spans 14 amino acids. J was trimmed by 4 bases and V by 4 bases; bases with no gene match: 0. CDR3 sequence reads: CASSGLAGADTQYF. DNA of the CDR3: TGTGCCAGCAGTGGACTAGCGGGGGCAGATACGCAGTATTTT.

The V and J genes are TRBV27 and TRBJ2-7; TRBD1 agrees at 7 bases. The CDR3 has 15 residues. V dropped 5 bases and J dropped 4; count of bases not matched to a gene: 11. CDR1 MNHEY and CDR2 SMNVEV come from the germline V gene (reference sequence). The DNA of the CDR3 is TGTGCCAGCAGTCCCGCCGTCACAGGGGCGTACGAGCAGTACTTC. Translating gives CASSPAVTGAYEQYF.

The CDR3 here is CAISDGTPNVLTF. In DNA, the CDR3 is TGTGCCATCAGTGATGGGACCCCAAACGTCCTGACTTTC. The chain recombines TRBV10-3 with TRBJ2-6; either TRBD1 or TRBD2 may fit D (5 bases each). Germline CDR1 is ENHRY and CDR2 is SYGVKD. The CDR3 sequence is 13 residues long. Deletions cut 3 bases from V and 10 bases from J, with 10 bases between.

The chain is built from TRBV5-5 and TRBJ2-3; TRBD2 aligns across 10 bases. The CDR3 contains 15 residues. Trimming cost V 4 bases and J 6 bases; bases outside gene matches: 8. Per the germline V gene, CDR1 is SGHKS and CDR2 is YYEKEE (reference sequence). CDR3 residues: CASSQSGGAVDTQYF. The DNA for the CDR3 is TGTGCCAGCAGCCAAAGCGGGGGGGCTGTGGATACGCAGTATTTT. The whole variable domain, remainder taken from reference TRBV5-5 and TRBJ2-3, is DAGVTQSPTHLIKTRGQQVTLRCSPISGHKSVSWYQQVLGQGPQFIFQYYEKEERGRGNFPDRFSARQFPNYSSELNVNALLLGDSALYLCASSQSGGAVDTQYFGPGTRLTVL.

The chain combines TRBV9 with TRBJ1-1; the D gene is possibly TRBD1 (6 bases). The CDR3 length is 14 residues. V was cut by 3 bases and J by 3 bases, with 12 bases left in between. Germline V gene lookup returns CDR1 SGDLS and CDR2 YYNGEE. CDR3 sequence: CASSGTGADTEAFF. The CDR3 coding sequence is TGTGCCAGCAGCGGGACGGGGGCCGACACTGAAGCTTTCTTT.

The CDR3 DNA sequence: TGTGCCAGCAGTTTAAGGGGAGGAGAGACCCAGTACTTC. Its translation: CASSLRGGETQYF. This sequence joins TRBV27 and TRBJ2-5; maybe TRBD2 (6 bases). V was clipped by 2 bases and J by 4 bases, with 8 bases between them. In germline, CDR1 is MNHEY, CDR2 SMNVEV (reference sequence). This CDR3 has 13 residues.

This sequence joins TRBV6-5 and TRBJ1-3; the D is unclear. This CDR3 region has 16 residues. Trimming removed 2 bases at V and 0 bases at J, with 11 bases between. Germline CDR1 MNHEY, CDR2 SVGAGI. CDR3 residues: CASSYAGRFSGNTIYF. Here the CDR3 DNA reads TGTGCCAGCAGTTACGCCGGTCGATTCTCTGGAAACACCATATATTTT.

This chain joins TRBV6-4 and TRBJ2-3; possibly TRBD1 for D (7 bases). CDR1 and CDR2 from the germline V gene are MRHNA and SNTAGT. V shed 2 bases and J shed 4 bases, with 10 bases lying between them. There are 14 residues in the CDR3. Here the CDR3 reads CASSDQGEADTQYF. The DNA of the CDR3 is TGTGCCAGCAGTGACCAGGGGGAGGCAGATACGCAGTATTTT.

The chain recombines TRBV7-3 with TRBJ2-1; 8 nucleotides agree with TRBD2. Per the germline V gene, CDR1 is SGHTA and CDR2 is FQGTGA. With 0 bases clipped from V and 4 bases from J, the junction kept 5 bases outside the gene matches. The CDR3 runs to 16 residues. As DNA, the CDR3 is TGTGCCAGCAGCTTAACGGGACTAGTAAGATACAATGAGCAGTTCTTC. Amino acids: CASSLTGLVRYNEQFF.